The 10 T cell receptor beta chains presented below share a single source sample, sequenced in a study of beta chain features in type 1 diabetes (dated by TCRdb to between 2018 and 2020). Libraries were constructed by the immunoSEQ multiplex PCR assay. The High Capacity cDNA Reverse Transcription Kit was used to reverse transcribe all of the isolated RNA, meaning that expressed TCRB transcripts were what got sequenced. What TCRdb holds here is the immuneACCESS table cut down to in-frame rearrangements. Part of the clones is not present; checked against another copy, under half of the missing clones reflect an unresolved V gene, and the others are unexplained. Present in this sample are 300,000 to 400,000 clones, around 13% of which were seen just once. In total, the top ten clones hold approximately 0.015% of the sample. Sequenced material: naive CD4+ T cells from blood. Read against the paper, the sample's cell subset or site label means: true naive CD4+ T cells. The receptors come from a man younger than 35 in good health.

This clone was found a few times. V and J are TRBV29-1 and TRBJ1-1, with a possible D match to TRBD1 (6 bases). The CDR3 covers 14 residues. Germline V lookup: CDR1 SQVTM, CDR2 ANQGSEA. V shed 7 bases and J shed 0 bases, with 15 bases lying between them. The CDR3 spells CSAHKGQMNTEAFF. The CDR3 nucleotides are TGCAGCGCCCACAAAGGACAGATGAACACTGAAGCTTTCTTT.

This clone was detected many times. This chain joins TRBV29-1 and TRBJ1-2; tentative D call: TRBD1 (5 bases). The CDR3 runs 13 residues. Germline loops: CDR1 SQVTM, CDR2 ANQGSEA. V was cut by 0 bases and J by 6 bases, with 11 bases left in between. CDR3 sequence (DNA): TGCAGCGTTGAAGATCCCGCGACAGATGGCTACACCTTC. It is translated as CSVEDPATDGYTF.

This CDR3 is CASRPQGAIPDTQYF. CDR3 coding DNA: TGTGCCAGCAGACCCCAGGGGGCGATCCCAGATACGCAGTATTTT. The J gene is TRBJ2-3, the V gene TRBV28; 8 positions match TRBD1. Trimming cost V 6 bases and J 4 bases; bases outside gene matches: 9. Per germline, CDR1 MDHEN and CDR2 SYDVKM. The CDR3 length is 15 residues.

V is TRBV6-5 and J is TRBJ1-5; D not resolved. The CDR3 is made up of 13 amino acids. Germline lookup yields CDR1 MNHEY and CDR2 SVGAGI. Deletions cut 2 bases from V and 4 bases from J, with 6 bases between. CDR3 DNA sequence: TGTGCCAGCAGTTACGCTAGAAATCAGCCCCAGCATTTT. Translation gives CASSYARNQPQHF.

The rearrangement links TRBV9 to TRBJ2-3; 7 bases are shared with TRBD1. This CDR3 spans 15 amino acids. Germline V gives CDR1 SGDLS, CDR2 YYNGEE. J lost 3 bases, V lost 4 bases, and 8 bases had no gene match. The CDR3 sequence: CASSPRQGGTDTQYF. Written as DNA, the CDR3 is TGTGCCAGCAGCCCACGACAGGGTGGTACAGATACGCAGTATTTT. Complete variable domain (other parts from reference TRBV9 and TRBJ2-3): DSGVTQTPKHLITATGQRVTLRCSPRSGDLSVYWYQQSLDQGLQFLIQYYNGEERAKGNILERFSAQQFPDLHSELNLSSLELGDSALYFCASSPRQGGTDTQYFGPGTRLTVL.

This chain uses TRBV4-2 with TRBJ2-1; D is perhaps TRBD2 (7 bases). Per the germline V gene, CDR1 is LGHNA and CDR2 is YNFKEQ. V lost 0 bases and J 4 bases, leaving 19 bases between the germline ends. The CDR3 has 18 amino acids. The CDR3 DNA reads TGTGCCAGCAGCCAAGAGGGTGGCGGGGGCCAGGGGTACAATGAGCAGTTCTTC. Protein sequence: CASSQEGGGGQGYNEQFF.

The chain is built from TRBV18 and TRBJ2-3; D is possibly TRBD2 (5 bases). Germline values: CDR1 KGHSH, CDR2 LQKENI. This CDR3 is built from 15 residues. Trimming cost V 3 bases and J 1 base, with 11 bases left between them. CDR3 loop: CASSPGVPGTDTQYF. In DNA form, the CDR3 reads TGTGCCAGCTCACCGGGAGTACCCGGCACAGATACGCAGTATTTT. The variable domain in full, completed from reference TRBV18 and TRBJ2-3, reads NAGVMQNPRHLVRRRGQEARLRCSPMKGHSHVYWYRQLPEEGLKFMVYLQKENIIDESGMPKERFSAEFPKEGPSILRIQQVVRGDSAAYFCASSPGVPGTDTQYFGPGTRLTVL.

This clone showed up just a few times. This chain links TRBV7-2 with TRBJ2-1; D remains ambiguous. This CDR3 is 16 amino acids long. With 3 bases removed from V and 0 bases from J, the gap between germline ends came to 12 bases. Germline values: CDR1 SGHTA, CDR2 FQGNSA. CDR3 bases: TGTGCCAGCAGCTTGGGCCAAACCAGCTCCTACAATGAGCAGTTCTTC. Amino acid sequence: CASSLGQTSSYNEQFF.

CDR3: CASSQVRDSSYEQYF. DNA of the CDR3: TGTGCCAGCAGCCAAGTCCGTGACAGCTCCTACGAGCAGTACTTC. The chain joins TRBV4-2 to TRBJ2-7; a weak D match, TRBD1 (5 bases). Trimming stripped 1 base from V and 0 bases from J, with 10 bases between. This CDR3 comprises 15 residues. Germline-derived CDR1 and CDR2 are LGHNA and YNFKEQ.

The chain uses TRBV4-2 and TRBJ2-1, with D perhaps matching TRBD1 (5 bases). The germline V gene has CDR1 LGHNA and CDR2 YNFKEQ. The CDR3 is 16 residues long. V was trimmed by 1 base and J by 2 bases, leaving 12 bases between them. The CDR3 is CASSQAEGRAYNEQFF. CDR3 bases: TGTGCCAGCAGCCAAGCTGAAGGCAGGGCCTACAATGAGCAGTTCTTC.